The sequence of this T cell receptor beta chain was determined in a study of cytomegalovirus exposure and HLA in healthy donors (dated by TCRdb to about 2017). For context, the study as a whole: An earlier analysis of more than 550 of the donors reported approximately 260 Gb of sequence data and some 110 million unique TCR beta sequences obtained from some 200 million T cells. An early release that covered some 640 HLA-typed donors contained 250 to 350 gigabases of sequencing data and tens of millions of unique TCR sequences. The genetic ancestry cluster associated with self-reported Caucasian donors included approximately 85% of the 350 to 500 genotyped donors. The study aimed to test whether cataloging public T cell receptors could reveal signatures of past pathogen exposure. Using immunosequencing, the study profiled T cell repertoires from some 670 subjects and related those repertoires to cytomegalovirus serostatus. In addition to the first cohort of roughly 670 subjects, a separate validation cohort of under 150 different subjects was used. High-throughput TCR immunosequencing, statistical association of individual TCRs with disease status, and machine learning were combined to predict cytomegalovirus infection status. To study patterns of TCR occurrence, a later analysis re-analyzed previously published TCR beta repertoires from more than 550 donors and added high-resolution HLA genotyping. In the later analysis, no new phenotypic data were used to find candidate immune exposures; instead, reliance was placed on TCR beta sequences and their occurrence across donors. In an earlier analysis of 587 of the donors, high-throughput TCR beta sequencing was used to judge whether each TCR beta V gene segment behaved as functional or pseudogenic. Donor age, sex, ethnicity and CMV serostatus were compiled together with the repertoire data. Genome-wide SNP genotypes for about 65% of the roughly 670 donors were used in a later genetic analysis, which treated that subset as a discovery cohort. All discovery cohort repertoires had been generated on a single sequencing platform. Class I and class II HLA loci were covered by the typing at four-digit resolution. Typing coverage varied by locus: roughly 629-640 donors for A, B, C, DRB1 and DQB1; approximately 520 for DQA1; over 600 for DPA1; roughly 450 for DPB1. Because of strong linkage in the cohort, roughly five DR-DQ haplotypes were treated as single units for association and clustering. Across 398 genotyped donors of the cohort, an average of about 240,000 unique TCR beta nucleotide sequences per donor were sequenced, and around 20% of those sequences were non-productive.

The receptor library was made with the immunoSEQ multiplex PCR assay. The multiplex PCR relied on a mix of 60 forward primers for TCR Vbeta segments and 13 reverse primers for TCR Jbeta segments. The CDR3 region of rearranged TCR beta genes was amplified from genomic DNA with a multiplex PCR assay. Amplified TCR beta libraries were sequenced as 87-base-pair reads on the Illumina HiSeq System. The original methods were these. In a later analysis, approximately 74 million unique TCR beta chains were counted across the approximately 670 repertoires, and roughly 11 million of these chains were shared by at least two donors. To remove PCR and sequencing errors, raw reads were error-corrected and collapsed into unique sequences using a nearest-neighbor algorithm that merged closely related sequences. Alignment of CDR3 sequences to IMGT reference sequences was used to assign V, D and J gene segments. Each retained sequence needed at least a six-nucleotide match to both a V gene segment and a J gene segment. A rearrangement was called productive if the CDR3 had no stop codons and remained in frame with V and J, and every other rearrangement was called non-productive. Following IMGT convention, CDR3 was defined as the stretch from the second conserved V-encoded cysteine up to the conserved J-encoded phenylalanine. Sequences without an unambiguous match to a single V gene segment were excluded from the earlier analysis of over 500 of the donors. In an earlier analysis of 587 of the donors, V segments were called functional above 56.7% productive rearrangements and were called segregating when the between-donor standard deviation exceeded 5%. A statistical classification framework was built to diagnose cytomegalovirus status from the catalog of TCR beta chain sequences. V and J gene assignment, in a later analysis, came from comparing TCR nucleotide sequences with IMGT/GENE-DB human TR gene sequences. Using the TCRdist pipeline, a later analysis assigned CDR3 sequences along with most-parsimonious VDJ recombination scenarios. A later analysis defined each TCR beta chain by its CDR3 amino acid sequence plus V-gene family, and excluded reads lacking a unique V-gene family. In a later analysis, fewer than 650 highly shared, low-generation-probability nucleotide sequences were removed to address suspected cross-contamination and a sequencing artifact. In a later analysis, a clonal expansion index for each public chain was calculated from normalized within-repertoire ranks of inferred template counts. In a later analysis, generation probabilities were computed with a VDJ recombination model fitted to out-of-frame rearrangements, and the resulting probabilities were checked against IGoR. In a later analysis, hypergeometric tests were used to score TCR-TCR, TCR-HLA and TCR-CMV co-occurrence, with a repertoire-size bias correction applied to TCR pairs. False discovery rates were estimated in a later analysis by permuting HLA or CMV assignments 20 times. In a later analysis, co-occurring TCRs were grouped with DBSCAN, and TCRdist sequence similarity was added when clustering was performed within HLA-allele-positive subsets. Co-occurrence clustering excluded repertoires with fewer than 30,000 or more than 120,000 public chains, plus five with anomalous nucleotide sharing. TCRdb stores this immuneACCESS table with in-frame sequences only. Part of the clones is absent; in the studies checked, under half of the shortfall reflects unresolved V genes, and no reason is known for the rest. V and J calls and clone size follow that table, whereas D and trimming were derived from the DNA. Counted in this sample were more than 95,000 clones; 10% of them appeared once. The ten largest account for 4% to 5% of the sample.

In total, around 600 healthy bone marrow donors made up the cohort. Cohort members were all nominally healthy when sampled, although unrecorded immune exposures were likely present. The donor tested CMV seropositive, placing the donor among the approximately 290 seropositive members of the cohort. A peripheral blood sample was provided by each donor, and peripheral blood mononuclear cells were used for TCR beta sequencing. The Qiagen DNeasy Blood Extraction Kit was used to extract genomic DNA from the blood cell samples. Comments on this clone: No cognate antigen has been identified for it. Base qualities are not provided; no much larger clone lies one nucleotide away.

Broader findings and caveats from the paper: An earlier analysis of approximately 500 of the donors showed that most TCR beta V segments appeared in productive rearrangements either about 87% or about 30% of the time, which broadly matched IMGT annotations. In a later analysis, HLA-associated TCR beta chains were found to be more clonally expanded and to have lower generation probabilities than equally common non-associated chains. A later analysis found that most CMV-associated TCR beta chains appeared HLA-restricted, with HLA associations seemingly driven largely by CMV exposure. Most TCR sequences were observed very rarely across donors, whereas some public TCRs were present in many individuals. Because HLA typing was missing for some donors at each locus, association tests included only the typed subset. Several of the top co-occurrence clusters appeared to be linked to parvovirus B19, influenza, CMV and Epstein-Barr virus, according to a later analysis. A later analysis associated 16,951 TCR beta sequences with specific HLA alleles at a false discovery rate of 0.05. According to the authors, the approach could potentially be generalized to other disease states and immunological phenotypes. In a later analysis, TCR association rates were found to vary across HLA loci, with the most associated TCRs seen for DRB1 alleles and the fewest for HLA-C alleles. V-gene and J-gene trimming of TCR beta chains was associated with a missense DCLRE1C variant in a later genetic analysis, and the association was replicated in an independent cohort. A further reported finding was that TCR beta sequences accurately predicted the HLA-A and HLA-B alleles for most subjects in the first cohort. This cohort had only TCR beta chains sequenced, and the lack of alpha or paired-chain data limited which features could be detected. The presence/absence analyses assumed that sequencing depth was roughly uniform across donors, and that assumption may not be true. Assigning TCR associations to individual alleles was difficult when HLA alleles, especially DR and DQ, strongly co-occurred. According to a later genetic analysis, donors in an Asian-associated ancestry cluster had fewer N-insertions in productive TCRs than the approximately 630-donor mean. Because counts were too low, about 15 rarely observed V segments, including chromosome 9 orphons, were left out of the earlier analysis of about 620 of the donors. A total of 164 TCR beta chains were listed by the study as associated with cytomegalovirus. For the cohort, immune exposure information was limited to CMV serostatus. A cluster of highly shared sequence variants was judged likely to be a technical artifact of the sequencing pipeline. In both the original and validation cohorts, the classifier was reported to diagnose cytomegalovirus status with high specificity and sensitivity. Three of the identified cytomegalovirus-associated TCR beta chains were confirmed in vitro to be specific for cytomegalovirus antigens. Correlated functional status among segregating V segments might reflect linkage disequilibrium, but an unknown experimental factor could not be ruled out. Some IMGT-functional V segments, including TRBV6-2 and TRBV6-3, could not be told apart with the 87-base-pair reads, so those segments were excluded.

Counted from cysteine to phenylalanine, this CDR3 has 13 amino acids. The read is trimmed to its CDR3 DNA, 39 bases read in frame from base 1. CDR1 GTSNPN and CDR2 SVGIG are derived from the germline V gene (reference sequence). V has 2 bases trimmed and J has 5 bases trimmed; junction bases matching no gene number 3. The rearranged segments are TRBV30 and TRBJ1-5; the central 7 bases match TRBD1. The sequenced sample consisted of PBMCs. The receptor was isolated from a young woman in good health and CMV-seropositive. Here the CDR3 is given as CAWSQGEDQPQHF. DNA sequence: TGTGCCTGGAGTCAGGGGGAGGATCAGCCCCAGCATTTT. This CDR3, with the reference TRBV30 and TRBJ1-5 proteins standing in past its ends, gives the full variable domain SQTIHQWPATLVQPVGSPLSLECTVEGTSNPNLYWYRQAAGRGLQLLFYSVGIGQISSEVPQNLSASRPQDRQFILSSKKLLLSDSGFYLCAWSQGEDQPQHFGDGTRLSIL.